What follows are 21 T cell receptor beta chains derived from one specimen sequenced in a study of brain T cells in children with intractable seizures. Clones were read by immunoSEQ multiplex PCR, and TCRdb kept only the in-frame ones, dropping some. Of roughly 23,000 clones detected, around 94% appear once; the ten largest clones hold under 7.5%. The material was peripheral blood, obtained at surgery. The receptors shown here come from a boy aged 5-17 years with focal cortical dysplasia and intractable seizures.

The genes are TRBV4-1 and TRBJ1-4; D perhaps matches TRBD1 (5 bases). The germline V and J ends were trimmed by 1 base and 0 bases, with 9 bases remaining between them. Germline CDR1 reads MGHRA; CDR2 reads YSYEKL. The CDR3 extends over 16 amino acids. The CDR3 is CASSQGRAATNEKLFF. The CDR3 DNA reads as TGCGCCAGCAGCCAAGGCAGGGCGGCAACTAATGAAAAACTGTTTTTT.

The genes are TRBV3-1 (or the pseudogene TRBV3-2) and TRBJ2-3; D perhaps matches TRBD1 (6 bases). The CDR3 loop spans 14 amino acids. V was clipped by 4 bases and J by 2 bases, with 10 bases between them. CDR1 is LGHDT and CDR2 is YNNKEL in the germline V gene (reference sequence). CDR3 DNA: TGTGCCAGCAGCCGCAGGGGACCCACAGATACGCAGTATTTT. Encoded protein: CASSRRGPTDTQYF.

V gene TRBV6-2 or TRBV6-3 combines with J gene TRBJ2-7, with 7 bases lining up with TRBD2. J was trimmed by 0 bases and V by 5 bases; bases with no gene match: 1. The CDR3 totals 13 residues. CDR1 is MNHEY and CDR2 is SVGEGT in the germline V gene. Here the CDR3 DNA reads TGTGCCAGCAGTAGGACTAGCTCCTACGAGCAGTACGTC. Translation: CASSRTSSYEQYV.

The chain has TRBV13 and TRBJ1-1; TRBD1 is a possible D gene (5 bases). Trimming removed 8 bases from V and 0 bases from J, with 16 bases in between. The CDR3 runs 15 residues. CDR1 is PRHDT and CDR2 is FYEKMQ in the germline V gene (reference sequence). CDR3 sequence: CASYPTGQMNTEAFF. CDR3 DNA: TGTGCCAGCTACCCGACGGGGCAGATGAACACTGAAGCTTTCTTT.

The chain uses TRBV30 and TRBJ1-5; D call uncertain. The CDR3 has 13 residues. The V end was cut by 4 bases, the J end by 0 bases, with 7 bases between. In germline, CDR1 is GTSNPN, CDR2 SVGIG (reference sequence). The CDR3 region is CAWKVGSNQPQHF. CDR3 bases: TGTGCCTGGAAGGTCGGTAGCAATCAGCCCCAGCATTTT.

The chain carries TRBV30 and TRBJ2-3; the D gene is possibly TRBD2 (5 bases). The CDR3 sequence is 13 residues long. Germline CDR1 is GTSNPN and CDR2 is SVGIG (reference sequence). The germline V and J ends were trimmed by 0 bases and 5 bases, with 9 bases remaining between them. CDR3 amino acids: CAWSVGAIDTQYF. In nucleotides, the CDR3 is TGTGCCTGGAGTGTGGGAGCAATAGATACGCAGTATTTT. Filled out from reference TRBV30 and TRBJ2-3, the complete variable domain reads SQTIHQWPATLVQPVGSPLSLECTVEGTSNPNLYWYRQAAGRGLQLLFYSVGIGQISSEVPQNLSASRPQDRQFILSSKKLLLSDSGFYLCAWSVGAIDTQYFGPGTRLTVL.

The V call is TRBV7-9, the J call TRBJ2-1, with 11 bases fitting TRBD2. The ends lost 4 bases at V and 12 bases at J; junction bases unmatched: 11. Per germline, CDR1 SEHNR and CDR2 FQNEAQ (reference sequence). This CDR3 has 15 residues. The CDR3 DNA follows: TGTGCCAGCAGCTCAAACCCTAGCGGGGGGTCCGCGCAGTTCTTC. Its translation is CASSSNPSGGSAQFF.

V is TRBV24-1 and J is TRBJ2-7; tentatively, D is TRBD1 (5 bases). The V gene's germline CDR1 is KGHDR and CDR2 SFDVKD. Trimming took off 7 bases at V and 12 bases at J, with 15 bases between the two ends. CDR3 length: 11 amino acids. The CDR3 region is CATRMGLSWYV. In DNA, the CDR3 is TGTGCCACCAGGATGGGGCTCTCGTGGTACGTC.

This clone showed up just once. The CDR3 sequence is CASSSSTLPSTEAFF. CDR3 sequence (DNA): TGCGCCAGCAGCTCATCGACCCTCCCGAGCACTGAAGCTTTCTTT. V is TRBV5-1 and J is TRBJ1-1; no clear D gene. Germline values: CDR1 SGHRS, CDR2 YFSETQ. The V end lost 3 bases, the J end lost 4 bases, and 16 bases lay between the germline ends. This CDR3 is built from 15 residues.

The gene calls are TRBV6-5 and TRBJ1-2; possible D gene TRBD1, 5 bases. Trimming stripped 9 bases from V and 8 bases from J, with 19 bases between. Germline assignment: CDR1 MNHEY and CDR2 SVGAGI. This CDR3 is built from 13 residues. The CDR3: CASRGTDGGGYTF. The CDR3 DNA reads TGTGCCAGTAGAGGGACGGATGGGGGGGGCTACACCTTC.

The V and J genes are TRBV27 and TRBJ2-1; 10 nucleotides match TRBD2. The V gene end was trimmed by 5 bases and the J gene end by 4 bases; junction bases not matched to a gene: 5. Germline values: CDR1 MNHEY, CDR2 SMNVEV (reference sequence). The CDR3 has 15 residues. CDR3 nucleotides: TGTGCCAGCAGTAGGCTAGCGGGAGTTTACAATGAGCAGTTCTTC. This encodes CASSRLAGVYNEQFF.

The V call is TRBV2, the J call TRBJ1-5; D unclear. The CDR3 is made up of 15 amino acids. The V end was cut by 5 bases, the J end by 0 bases, with 11 bases between. Germline V gene data show CDR1 as SNHLY and CDR2 as FYNNEI. DNA of the CDR3: TGTGCCAGCAGTACGGACCGGGGTAGCAATCAGCCCCAGCATTTT. Protein sequence: CASSTDRGSNQPQHF.

The CDR3 loop reads CASRGSNYGYTF. DNA for the CDR3: TGTGCCAGCAGGGGCTCTAACTATGGCTACACCTTC. J is TRBJ1-2 and V is TRBV2, with unresolved D. V lost 6 bases and J lost 0, with 5 bases in between. CDR1 is SNHLY, CDR2 FYNNEI, per germline. The CDR3 sequence is 12 residues long.

The genes are TRBV5-1 and TRBJ1-2; D may be TRBD1 (6 bases). V lost 4 bases and J 8 bases, leaving 12 bases between the germline ends. Looked up from germline, CDR1 is SGHRS and CDR2 is YFSETQ. The length of the CDR3 is 12 residues. CDR3 coding DNA: TGCGCCAGCAGCCCAAACAGGGACGGCTACACCTTC. This translates into CASSPNRDGYTF.

CDR3 loop: CASNQGEVSNQPQHF. The CDR3 DNA follows: TGTGCCAGCAATCAGGGGGAAGTGAGCAATCAGCCCCAGCATTTT. The rearrangement links TRBV2 to TRBJ1-5; 7 bases line up with TRBD1. The CDR3 contains 15 residues. Germline CDR1 is SNHLY and CDR2 is FYNNEI. V was clipped by 7 bases and J by 1 base; unmatched bases: 7.

The chain links TRBV5-1 to TRBJ2-3, with D possibly matching TRBD2 (5 bases). The CDR3 has 16 amino acids. Trimming shortened V by 1 base and J by 1 base, and 13 bases separated the two germline ends. The germline V gene encodes CDR1 SGHRS and CDR2 YFSETQ. The CDR3 DNA reads as TGCGCCAGCAGCTTGCCGAGGGCGAGGGGCACAGATACGCAGTATTTT. Protein product: CASSLPRARGTDTQYF.

This clone was counted a single time. The chain couples TRBV19 to TRBJ2-7, with 9 positions matching TRBD1. Germline CDR1 is LNHDA and CDR2 is SQIVND (reference sequence). There are 15 residues in the CDR3. V gave up 4 bases and J gave up 4 bases; unmatched junction bases: 8. DNA for the CDR3: TGTGCCAGTAGTACAACCGGGACAGGGACTTACGAGCAGTACTTC. As protein: CASSTTGTGTYEQYF.

This chain links TRBV3-1 (or the pseudogene TRBV3-2) with TRBJ2-1, with unresolved D. Germline assignment: CDR1 LGHDT and CDR2 YNNKEL (reference sequence). The CDR3 is 11 amino acids. Trimming stripped 4 bases from V and 5 bases from J, with 3 bases between. In DNA, the CDR3 is TGTGCCAGCAGCCTAAACAATGAGCAGTTCTTC. Amino acid sequence: CASSLNNEQFF.

CDR3 protein: CATSSGTSGGWGDTQYF. CDR3 bases: TGTGCCACCAGCTCCGGGACTAGCGGGGGCTGGGGAGATACGCAGTATTTT. V and J are TRBV24-1 and TRBJ2-3; TRBD2 aligns across 14 bases. CDR3 length: 17 amino acids. With 7 bases clipped from V and 5 bases from J, the junction kept 10 bases outside the gene matches. The germline CDR1 and CDR2 sequences are KGHDR and SFDVKD.

This chain links TRBV10-2 with TRBJ1-1; 8 nucleotides align to TRBD1. CDR1 is WSHSY and CDR2 is SAAADI in the germline V gene. After removal of 4 bases from V and 6 bases from J, the junction contained 16 bases not matched to a gene. The CDR3 has 17 residues. CDR3: CASSVLSAGGLTPEAFF. Written as DNA, the CDR3 is TGCGCCAGCAGTGTTCTGTCGGCAGGGGGCCTAACCCCTGAAGCTTTCTTT.

This clone is a singleton in its sample. The J gene is TRBJ1-1, the V gene TRBV19; 10 bases line up with TRBD1. The junction had 6 bases not matched to a gene; V was cut back by 6 bases and J by 5 bases. Germline V gene lookup returns CDR1 LNHDA and CDR2 SQIVND (reference sequence). This CDR3 has 14 amino acids. Here the CDR3 DNA reads TGTGCCAGTAGCAGGACAGGGGGAGGTACTGAAGCTTTCTTT. As protein: CASSRTGGGTEAFF.